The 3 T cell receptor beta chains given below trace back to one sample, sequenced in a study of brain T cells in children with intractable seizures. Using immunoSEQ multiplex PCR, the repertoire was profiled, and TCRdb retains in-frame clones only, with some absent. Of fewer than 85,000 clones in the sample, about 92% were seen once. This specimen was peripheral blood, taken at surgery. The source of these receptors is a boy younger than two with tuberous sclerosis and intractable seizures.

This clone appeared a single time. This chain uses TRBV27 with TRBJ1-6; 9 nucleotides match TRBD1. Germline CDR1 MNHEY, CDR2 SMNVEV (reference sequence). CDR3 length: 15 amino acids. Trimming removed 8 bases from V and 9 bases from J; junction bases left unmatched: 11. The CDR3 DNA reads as TGTGCCAGCGGGGAACAGGGGGCAGGGTTTTCACCCCTCCACTTT. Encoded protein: CASGEQGAGFSPLHF.

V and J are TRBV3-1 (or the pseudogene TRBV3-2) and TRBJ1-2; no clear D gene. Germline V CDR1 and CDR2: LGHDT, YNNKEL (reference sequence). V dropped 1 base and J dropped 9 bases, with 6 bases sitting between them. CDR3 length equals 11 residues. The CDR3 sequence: CASSQALRYTF. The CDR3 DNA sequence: TGTGCCAGCAGCCAAGCGTTGCGCTACACCTTC.

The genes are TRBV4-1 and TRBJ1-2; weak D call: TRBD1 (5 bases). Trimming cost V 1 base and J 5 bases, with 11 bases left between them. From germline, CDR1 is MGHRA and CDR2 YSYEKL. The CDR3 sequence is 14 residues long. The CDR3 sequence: CASSQGVAGYGYTF. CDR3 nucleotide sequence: TGCGCCAGCAGCCAAGGGGTAGCAGGGTATGGCTACACCTTC.